This TCR beta chain was obtained from a study of siplizumab effects on memory and regulatory T cells. General observations from the study: Proliferating CD4+ or CD8+ clones, roughly 75-95% of them, lacked an assignable naive or memory phenotype. Naive T cells appeared more diverse than memory cells and seemed to be major alloresponse contributors.

Using immunoSEQ multiplex PCR, the repertoire was profiled, and TCRdb retains in-frame clones only, with some absent. The repertoire includes 80,000 to 130,000 clones, 92% of them detected once, and around 0.68% sits in the top ten. The CDR3 totals 13 residues. The germline V and J ends were trimmed by 2 bases and 9 bases, with 11 bases remaining between them. The germline gives CDR1 MNHEY, CDR2 SMNVEV (reference sequence). Turning to this clone: Antigen: not known.

Sequenced sample: Tregs sorted from blood. This chain joins TRBV27 and TRBJ1-5; no clear D gene. This TCR was recovered from a human donor in good health. As DNA, the CDR3 is TGTGCCAGCAGTTTACGAGGAGGAGGGCCCCAGCATTTT. Translated: CASSLRGGGPQHF.